Listed below are T cell receptor beta chains from one sample, sequenced in a study of blood T cell repertoires in COVID-19. The table came from immunoSEQ multiplex PCR; TCRdb's copy has only in-frame clones and leaves some out. There are some 370,000 clones in the sample; around 89% occur only once, and roughly 6.8% lies in the top ten. Sequences were obtained from peripheral blood. These receptors were collected from a man between 18 and 29 years old with active or convalescent COVID-19. The conserved cysteine and the conserved F or W are not part of the CDR3 here.

v_gene: TRBV3-1/TRBV3-2
j_gene: TRBJ1-4
CDR3aa: ASSQDPGGTANEKLF

v_gene: TRBV5-1
j_gene: TRBJ2-3
CDR3aa: ASSPQTSGNADTQY

v_gene: TRBV18
j_gene: TRBJ1-5
CDR3aa: ASSPLGQGNQPQH

v_gene: TRBV5-1
j_gene: TRBJ2-1
CDR3aa: ASSMGLANEQF

v_gene: TRBV9
j_gene: TRBJ1-4
CDR3aa: ASSPGQASLTNEKLF

v_gene: TRBV7-2
j_gene: TRBJ2-7
CDR3aa: ASALAGGYEQY

v_gene: TRBV28
j_gene: TRBJ2-2
CDR3aa: ASSLGTGKPGELF

v_gene: TRBV3-1/TRBV3-2
j_gene: TRBJ1-4
CDR3aa: ASRDDRQANEKLF

v_gene: TRBV7-6
j_gene: TRBJ2-5
CDR3aa: ASSLNIDRGGETQY

v_gene: TRBV15
j_gene: TRBJ1-6
CDR3aa: ATSRQGANSPLH

v_gene: TRBV27
j_gene: TRBJ1-5
CDR3aa: ASRTGGAGYSNQPQH

v_gene: TRBV19
j_gene: TRBJ1-2
CDR3aa: ATKTGIGYGYT

v_gene: TRBV7-3
j_gene: TRBJ1-1
CDR3aa: ASSFGDRRNTEAF

v_gene: TRBV28
j_gene: TRBJ2-3
CDR3aa: AGGYASGGSDTQY

v_gene: TRBV7-7
j_gene: TRBJ2-2
CDR3aa: ASSLHEAGELF

v_gene: TRBV30
j_gene: TRBJ1-1
CDR3aa: AWSLTTNTEAF

v_gene: TRBV25-1
j_gene: TRBJ2-7
CDR3aa: ASSRPDYRWVRGEQY

v_gene: TRBV19
j_gene: TRBJ1-5
CDR3aa: ASSKTYRVNQPQH

v_gene: TRBV27
j_gene: TRBJ2-2
CDR3aa: ASSLELAGTNTGELF

v_gene: TRBV4-2
j_gene: TRBJ1-1
CDR3aa: ASRETGEGF

v_gene: TRBV9
j_gene: TRBJ1-6
CDR3aa: ASSVGGSGSPLH

v_gene: TRBV6-5
j_gene: TRBJ1-6
CDR3aa: ASSPVTGGSSPLH

v_gene: TRBV28
j_gene: TRBJ2-3
CDR3aa: ASSSGGGGTDTQY

v_gene: TRBV28
j_gene: TRBJ1-4
CDR3aa: ASSGWGLWEKLF

v_gene: TRBV7-2
j_gene: TRBJ2-7
CDR3aa: ASSLGLGLAGAHEQY

v_gene: TRBV28
j_gene: TRBJ1-2
CDR3aa: ASSFASGQGAGGYT

v_gene: TRBV9
j_gene: TRBJ1-1
CDR3aa: ASSLQGRNTEAF

v_gene: TRBV12-5
j_gene: TRBJ2-5
CDR3aa: ASGRQGAGETQY

v_gene: TRBV12-3/TRBV12-4
j_gene: TRBJ1-1
CDR3aa: ASSPAGMVEAF

v_gene: TRBV30
j_gene: TRBJ2-7
CDR3aa: AWKGTTYEQY

v_gene: TRBV5-8
j_gene: TRBJ1-2
CDR3aa: ASSHRQGYGYT

v_gene: TRBV5-1
j_gene: TRBJ1-2
CDR3aa: ASSPDAANYGYT

v_gene: TRBV10-3
j_gene: TRBJ2-1
CDR3aa: AISALASRGQQF

v_gene: TRBV7-2
j_gene: TRBJ2-1
CDR3aa: ASSPRTGWAGNEQF

v_gene: TRBV28
j_gene: TRBJ1-6
CDR3aa: ASSEDRVSGNSPLH

v_gene: TRBV4-3
j_gene: TRBJ1-2
CDR3aa: ASSQFTGFGYT

v_gene: TRBV10-3
j_gene: TRBJ2-1
CDR3aa: AIGGSGRASRYNEQF

v_gene: TRBV11-2
j_gene: TRBJ2-7
CDR3aa: ASSSAGQGDEQY

v_gene: TRBV2
j_gene: TRBJ1-2
CDR3aa: ASSEGSGAYGYT

v_gene: TRBV20-1
j_gene: TRBJ2-3
CDR3aa: SASPGGGPRGTDTQY

v_gene: TRBV2
j_gene: TRBJ2-1
CDR3aa: ASRGSGGANEQF

v_gene: TRBV30
j_gene: TRBJ1-2
CDR3aa: ACPRRVNYGYT

v_gene: TRBV9
j_gene: TRBJ2-2
CDR3aa: ASSVDVGANTGELF

v_gene: TRBV7-9
j_gene: TRBJ1-1
CDR3aa: ASRLAGNTEAF

v_gene: TRBV5-5
j_gene: TRBJ1-1
CDR3aa: ASSLFVNTEAF

v_gene: TRBV14
j_gene: TRBJ1-3
CDR3aa: ASSQGVNSGNTIY

v_gene: TRBV21-1
j_gene: TRBJ1-5
CDR3aa: ASSKGQLCNQPQH

v_gene: TRBV19
j_gene: TRBJ1-5
CDR3aa: ASSSARSNQPQH

v_gene: TRBV28
j_gene: TRBJ1-1
CDR3aa: ASSSRQGNTEAF

v_gene: TRBV7-2
j_gene: TRBJ1-5
CDR3aa: ASSLSGAGNQPQH

v_gene: TRBV5-1
j_gene: TRBJ2-3
CDR3aa: ASSSSGSTDTQY

v_gene: TRBV19
j_gene: TRBJ1-2
CDR3aa: ASRPGRVMVDGYT

v_gene: TRBV6-1
j_gene: TRBJ1-5
CDR3aa: ASSEAPVSGTPQH

v_gene: TRBV4-1
j_gene: TRBJ2-2
CDR3aa: ASSQEMAGGTGELF

v_gene: TRBV7-3
j_gene: TRBJ1-2
CDR3aa: ASSLIPVRESGYT

v_gene: TRBV7-8
j_gene: TRBJ2-1
CDR3aa: ASSIGTSNFNEQF

v_gene: TRBV12-3/TRBV12-4
j_gene: TRBJ1-4
CDR3aa: ASCDWSEKLF

v_gene: TRBV7-2
j_gene: TRBJ2-3
CDR3aa: ASSLGPDRTDTQY

v_gene: TRBV13
j_gene: TRBJ2-5
CDR3aa: ASSPQGRAETQY